This TCR beta chain was recorded in a study of T cell repertoires in cytomegalovirus infection. Study outcomes and limitations: Based on cumulative public TCR beta family frequency, carriers of CMV plus the relevant HLA were identified. Clonotype analysis showed dominance of the ex vivo response by HLA-C-restricted CMV-specific TCR beta clonotypes.

CDR1 and CDR2 from the germline V gene are SGHTA and FQGTGA. The CDR3 totals 13 residues. Trimming removed 3 bases from V and 6 bases from J, with 9 bases in between. This clonotype was detected many times. The antigen remains unidentified. TCRdb fed the reads into MiXCR, producing one record per CDR3 protein. The sample lists about 260,000 distinct CDR3 sequences, about 13% occurring once. The sequence came from a human donor in good health (CMV status not recorded). Some clones in this sample may be carry-over from other donors' samples. This rearrangement joins TRBV7-3 to TRBJ2-1; D is undetermined. Sequencing was done on a sample of PBMCs. The CDR3 loop is CASSLSSSNEQFF. DNA for the CDR3: TGTGCCAGCAGCTTGTCGAGTAGCAATGAGCAGTTCTTC.